This record looks at one T cell receptor (beta chain) sequence and its context. CDR3 length equals 13 residues. CDR1 MNHEY and CDR2 SVGAGI come from the germline V gene. The V and J ends lost 2 bases and 6 bases respectively, with 10 bases between them. This sample is part of a study of cytomegalovirus exposure and HLA in healthy donors. This PCR relied on a set of 60 Vbeta primers and 13 Jbeta primers. Using immunoSEQ multiplex PCR, the repertoire was profiled, and TCRdb retains in-frame clones only, with some absent. The data contain some 190,000 clones, about nine tenths of them singletons. The sequenced material came from PBMCs. The V gene is TRBV6-5, the J gene TRBJ1-2; D is perhaps TRBD1 (6 bases). This sequence was found in a man in his thirties or forties in good health and CMV-seronegative. This chain's CDR3 is CASSYPAGDGYTF. The CDR3 region has the DNA TGTGCCAGCAGTTACCCGGCAGGGGATGGCTACACCTTC.